The 27 T cell receptor beta chains reported below all come from one sample, sequenced in a study of siplizumab effects on memory and regulatory T cells. This table comes from immunoSEQ multiplex PCR, and its TCRdb copy is limited to in-frame clones, with some not included. The repertoire consists of some 97,000 clones, with approximately 94% occurring once and the leading ten covering approximately 1.4%. The sample comprised non-Treg CD4+ T cells sorted from blood. Source of these receptors: a human donor in good health.

In its sample, this clone was seen a few times. V gene TRBV27 combines with J gene TRBJ2-3, with D perhaps matching TRBD2 (6 bases). Germline V lookup: CDR1 MNHEY, CDR2 SMNVEV (reference sequence). V was clipped by 4 bases and J by 2 bases, with 19 bases between them. The CDR3 runs 17 residues. CDR3 sequence: CASSSTRAGTFTDTQYF. The CDR3 DNA reads as TGTGCCAGCAGTTCGACTAGGGCGGGAACCTTCACAGATACGCAGTATTTT.

This CDR3 reads CASSHRDGTDTQYF. The CDR3 coding sequence is TGTGCCAGCAGTCACCGGGACGGCACAGATACGCAGTATTTT. The J gene is TRBJ2-3, the V gene TRBV2; D assignment may be TRBD1 or TRBD2 (5 bases each). The CDR3 totals 14 residues. Trimming removed 5 bases at V and 1 base at J, with 10 bases between. Germline V gene sequence: CDR1 SNHLY, CDR2 FYNNEI.

The rearrangement links TRBV4-2 to TRBJ2-3; D gene ambiguous. V lost 5 bases, J lost 2 bases, and 11 bases lay in between. The CDR3 runs to 14 residues. Germline assignment: CDR1 LGHNA and CDR2 YNFKEQ. The chain's CDR3 is CASSYSSYTDTQYF. CDR3 bases: TGTGCCAGCAGCTACTCTAGTTACACAGATACGCAGTATTTT.

The chain recombines TRBV6-6 with TRBJ2-5; no clear D gene. Trimming removed 4 bases at V and 2 bases at J, with 14 bases between. Germline CDR1 and CDR2: MNHNY and SVGAGI (reference sequence). The CDR3 consists of 15 residues. This CDR3 reads CASSSRIGRQETQYF. The CDR3 DNA reads as TGTGCCAGCAGTTCCCGGATCGGGCGGCAAGAGACCCAGTACTTC.

This sequence joins TRBV28 and TRBJ1-1; TRBD1 is a possible D gene (6 bases). The germline V gene encodes CDR1 MDHEN and CDR2 SYDVKM. The CDR3 sequence is 16 residues long. The germline V and J ends were trimmed by 5 bases and 4 bases, with 20 bases remaining between them. CDR3 bases: TGTGCCAGCAGTCACTCCTCGGGGCAGGGGTTCACTGAAGCTTTCTTT. It is translated as CASSHSSGQGFTEAFF.

The V and J genes are TRBV19 and TRBJ1-3; D is unresolved. V was shortened by 8 bases and J by 4 bases, with 12 bases between the two germline ends. The CDR3 covers 13 residues. Per the germline V gene, CDR1 is LNHDA and CDR2 is SQIVND (reference sequence). CDR3 in amino acids: CASLRTRGNTIYF. The CDR3 bases are TGTGCCAGTCTTCGGACCCGCGGAAACACCATATATTTT.

The CDR3 region is CASSLSTGGYGEAFF. The CDR3 DNA follows: TGCGCCAGCAGCCTTTCGACAGGGGGCTACGGTGAAGCTTTCTTT. The genes are TRBV5-1 and TRBJ1-1; 10 bases align to TRBD1. This CDR3 comprises 15 residues. The ends lost 4 bases at V and 7 bases at J; junction bases unmatched: 10. Germline V gene data show CDR1 as SGHRS and CDR2 as YFSETQ.

The chain uses TRBV23-1 and TRBJ2-3, with D possibly called TRBD1 or TRBD2 (8 bases each). TRBV23-1 is labeled an ORF, and its function is uncertain. Trimming left V 2 bases short and J 0 bases short, with 15 bases between. CDR3 length: 17 amino acids. CDR3 protein: CASSQQGASGSTDTQYF. For the CDR3, the DNA is TGCGCCAGCAGTCAACAGGGGGCTAGCGGGAGCACAGATACGCAGTATTTT.

The chain links TRBV7-9 to TRBJ2-1; D gene uncertain. Germline V gene sequence: CDR1 SEHNR, CDR2 FQNEAQ (reference sequence). The CDR3 runs 16 residues. V was shortened by 0 bases and J by 7 bases, with 16 bases between the two germline ends. This CDR3 is CASSLALRSLGNEQFF. The CDR3 region has the DNA TGTGCCAGCAGCTTAGCGTTAAGGTCACTGGGTAATGAGCAGTTCTTC. Supplemented by reference TRBV7-9 and TRBJ2-1, the full variable domain reads DTGVSQNPRHKITKRGQNVTFRCDPISEHNRLYWYRQTLGQGPEFLTYFQNEAQLEKSRLLSDRFSAERPKGSFSTLEIQRTEQGDSAMYLCASSLALRSLGNEQFFGPGTRLTVL.

The chain recombines TRBV19 with TRBJ1-6; 8 bases align to TRBD1. The junction had 8 bases not matched to a gene; V was cut back by 7 bases and J by 6 bases. CDR3 size: 15 residues. Looked up from germline, CDR1 is LNHDA and CDR2 is SQIVND (reference sequence). The CDR3 sequence: CASNKDRGSNSPLHF. CDR3 in DNA: TGTGCCAGTAACAAAGACAGGGGATCTAATTCACCCCTCCACTTT.

J is TRBJ2-1 and V is TRBV5-1, with a weak D call TRBD1 (6 bases). V was pared by 1 base and J by 7 bases, with 15 bases between. The CDR3 sequence is 15 residues long. Germline loops: CDR1 SGHRS, CDR2 YFSETQ. The CDR3 here is CASSLQLQGRNEQFF. The CDR3 DNA follows: TGCGCCAGCAGCTTGCAGCTACAGGGTAGGAATGAGCAGTTCTTC.

The rearrangement uses TRBV5-5 and TRBJ2-5, with TRBD1 identical over 8 bases. The CDR3 has 16 residues. The germline V gene has CDR1 SGHKS and CDR2 YYEKEE (reference sequence). V gave up 2 bases and J gave up 2 bases; unmatched junction bases: 8. Here the CDR3 DNA reads TGTGCCAGCAGCTTACGACAGGGGATAATACAAGAGACCCAGTACTTC. It is translated as CASSLRQGIIQETQYF.

The chain couples TRBV5-1 to TRBJ1-4; D ambiguous. The CDR3 length is 14 residues. The ends were cut back, 0 bases at V and 8 bases at J, with 11 bases in the middle. Germline V gene lookup returns CDR1 SGHRS and CDR2 YFSETQ. The CDR3 loop reads CASSLAQEGEKLFF. Here the CDR3 DNA reads TGCGCCAGCAGCTTGGCGCAGGAAGGGGAAAAACTGTTTTTT.

The sample holds a few counts of this clone. V gene TRBV2 combines with J gene TRBJ1-2, with 7 bases fitting TRBD1. Germline values: CDR1 SNHLY, CDR2 FYNNEI. This CDR3 is 16 amino acids long. Trimming took 5 bases from V and 4 from J; bases not matched to a gene: 13. The CDR3 region is CASSFVVGGDPYGYTF. The CDR3 DNA reads as TGTGCCAGCAGTTTTGTAGTAGGGGGCGACCCCTATGGCTACACCTTC.

This chain joins TRBV11-3 and TRBJ2-3; 8 bases agree with TRBD1. The V gene's germline CDR1 is SGHNT and CDR2 YENEEA. The CDR3 extends over 14 amino acids. The junction had 6 bases not matched to a gene; V was cut back by 6 bases and J by 4 bases. The DNA of the CDR3 is TGTGCCAGCAGTCCCAGGGGGCCTTCAGATACGCAGTATTTT. It specifies CASSPRGPSDTQYF.

This chain connects TRBV29-1 to TRBJ2-1; D assignment may be TRBD1 or TRBD2 (5 bases each). This CDR3 has 11 amino acids. Deletions cut 7 bases from V and 9 bases from J, with 13 bases between. Germline assignment: CDR1 SQVTM and CDR2 ANQGSEA. CDR3 region: CSAAQRGEQFF. The CDR3 DNA is TGCAGCGCCGCCCAGAGGGGTGAGCAGTTCTTC.

The CDR3 DNA reads as TGTGCCAGCAGTCAAGGCGGGAGAACCTCCTACAATGAGCAGTTCTTC. Translating it yields CASSQGGRTSYNEQFF. V gene TRBV2 combines with J gene TRBJ2-1; TRBD2 matches 7 bases. The length of the CDR3 is 16 residues. Looked up from germline, CDR1 is SNHLY and CDR2 is FYNNEI. With 5 bases clipped from V and 0 bases from J, the junction kept 7 bases outside the gene matches.

This clone was seen just once. The J gene is TRBJ2-1, the V gene TRBV7-9, with 9 bases aligning to TRBD2. V shed 8 bases and J 8 bases; nucleotides not matched to a gene: 4. Germline V gene data show CDR1 as SEHNR and CDR2 as FQNEAQ (reference sequence). CDR3 length: 12 amino acids. CDR3 in amino acids: CASGLAIYEQFF. For the CDR3, the DNA is TGTGCCAGCGGACTAGCGATCTATGAGCAGTTCTTC.

The chain joins TRBV11-2 to TRBJ2-1, with 14 bases aligning to TRBD2. V lost 4 bases to trimming and J lost 4 bases; unmatched junction nucleotides: 3. This CDR3 region has 16 residues. From germline, CDR1 is SGHAT and CDR2 FQNNGV. The CDR3 DNA follows: TGTGCCAGCAGCTCACGACTAGCGGGAGGGTACAATGAGCAGTTCTTC. Translation: CASSSRLAGGYNEQFF.

The J gene is TRBJ2-7, the V gene TRBV25-1, with 13 bases that match TRBD2. Trimming removed 1 base from V and 6 bases from J; junction bases left unmatched: 9. This CDR3 is 17 amino acids long. Germline values: CDR1 MGHDK, CDR2 SYGVNS. As DNA, the CDR3 is TGTGCCAGCAGTGAATCCGGGACTAGCGGGAAGGGTGCCGAGCAGTACTTC. Its protein product is CASSESGTSGKGAEQYF.

This chain connects TRBV7-9 to TRBJ1-2; TRBD1 matches 9 bases. V shed 4 bases and J 7 bases; nucleotides not matched to a gene: 7. The CDR3 is 14 residues long. The germline gives CDR1 SEHNR, CDR2 FQNEAQ (reference sequence). In DNA, the CDR3 is TGTGCCAGCAGCTACAGGACAGGGGAGGTTGGCTACACCTTC. Its protein is CASSYRTGEVGYTF.

This chain joins TRBV5-6 and TRBJ1-2, with a tentative D call TRBD1 (6 bases). This CDR3 has 13 amino acids. Trimming took 4 bases from V and 6 from J, leaving 13 bases between them. Germline CDR1 and CDR2: SGHDT and YYEEEE. CDR3 region: CASSPTGLDGYTF. The CDR3 nucleotides are TGTGCCAGCAGCCCAACAGGGTTGGATGGCTACACCTTC.

The chain couples TRBV6-6 to TRBJ1-1; a weak D match, TRBD1 (5 bases). CDR1 is MNHNY and CDR2 is SVGAGI in the germline V gene (reference sequence). The ends were cut back, 5 bases at V and 2 bases at J, with 6 bases in the middle. This CDR3 has 12 amino acids. CDR3 region: CASSRTNTEAFF. The CDR3 DNA reads as TGTGCCAGCAGTCGGACAAACACTGAAGCTTTCTTT.

The CDR3 DNA is TGCAGCGCCCGACTAGCGGGAGGGCCTGTCGGGGAGCTGTTTTTT. This gives the protein CSARLAGGPVGELFF. This chain links TRBV29-1 with TRBJ2-2, with 14 bases fitting TRBD2. The CDR3 sequence is 15 residues long. V dropped 7 bases and J dropped 7; count of bases not matched to a gene: 8. Germline V gene data show CDR1 as SQVTM and CDR2 as ANQGSEA.

This clone was detected only a few times. V is TRBV2 and J is TRBJ2-5; TRBD1 or TRBD2 may be the D gene (5 bases each). The CDR3 has 12 residues. The ends were cut back, 9 bases at V and 1 base at J, with 9 bases in the middle. The V gene's germline CDR1 is SNHLY and CDR2 FYNNEI. CDR3 in amino acids: CARGETQETQYF. CDR3 DNA sequence: TGTGCCAGAGGGGAGACCCAAGAGACCCAGTACTTC.

The rearrangement joins TRBV15 to TRBJ1-4; D perhaps matches TRBD1 (6 bases). Germline-derived CDR1 and CDR2 are LNHNV and YYDKDF (reference sequence). The length of the CDR3 is 17 residues. Trimming removed 0 bases from V and 8 bases from J, with 19 bases in between. The CDR3, as DNA: TGTGCCACCAGCAGAGACCCATCTGGGGCAGGGGAAGAAAAACTGTTTTTT. Translation gives CATSRDPSGAGEEKLFF.

The chain carries TRBV6-5 and TRBJ2-1; 7 nucleotides line up with TRBD2. The trim removed 2 bases at V and 7 bases at J, leaving 11 bases unmatched. CDR3 length: 16 residues. Germline V gene sequence: CDR1 MNHEY, CDR2 SVGAGI. The CDR3 DNA follows: TGTGCCAGCAGTTACACCCCCGGGGCTAGCGGTAATGAGCAGTTCTTC. Translation gives CASSYTPGASGNEQFF.